These T cell receptor beta chains were read from a single sample in a study of chemoradiotherapy in HPV16-positive cancers. Data came from immunoSEQ multiplex PCR; TCRdb stores just in-frame clones and leaves some out. The table lists 5,700 or so clones, roughly 73% of them singletons. This sample comprised tumor tissue, obtained from a patient who underwent chemoradiotherapy. The receptors stem from a human donor with HPV-associated anogenital cancer. The CDR3 runs from the conserved cysteine through the conserved F or W. The D gene is left open where the match is weak. The size of a clone is reported for some rows only, either as once, few or many, or as a class for expanded clones.

D gene	J gene	clone size	V gene	CDR3 protein	CDR3 DNA
NA	TRBJ2-3	once	TRBV30	CAWSGTLPYNRLEKKRNTQYF	TGTGCCTGGAGTGGGACCCTCCCCTATAACCGGTTGGAAAAAAAAAGGAATACGCAGTATTTT
NA	TRBJ2-7	NA	TRBV2	CASSGLQSQEQYF	TGTGCCAGCAGTGGACTACAGAGCCAAGAGCAGTACTTC
NA	TRBJ2-5	few	TRBV5-4	CASSPEMETQYF	TGTGCCAGCAGCCCTGAAATGGAGACCCAGTACTTC
TRBD1	TRBJ1-2	NA	TRBV6-1	CASARQGRDGYTF	TGTGCCAGCGCGCGACAGGGTAGGGATGGCTACACCTTC
TRBD1	TRBJ2-1	NA	TRBV5-4	CASSLQTTGTNEQFF	TGTGCCAGCAGCTTGCAGACGACAGGGACCAATGAGCAGTTCTTC
NA	TRBJ1-1	NA	TRBV15	CATSRDARQVAAEAFF	TGTGCCACCAGCAGAGATGCCAGACAAGTGGCTGCTGAAGCTTTCTTT
NA	TRBJ2-5	NA	TRBV5-4	CASSLYAGLTYQETQYF	TGTGCCAGCAGCTTATACGCGGGTCTAACGTACCAAGAGACCCAGTACTTC
TRBD2	TRBJ2-1	NA	TRBV2	CASSTSGNSYNEQFF	TGTGCCAGCAGCACTAGCGGGAACTCCTACAATGAGCAGTTCTTC
TRBD1	TRBJ2-1	NA	TRBV5-6	CASSFDRVGVLNEQFF	TGTGCCAGCAGCTTCGACAGGGTGGGAGTGTTAAATGAGCAGTTCTTC
NA	TRBJ1-4	once	TRBV7-9	CASSLQNRRGKLFF	TGTGCCAGCAGCTTACAAAACAGGCGGGGAAAACTGTTTTTT
TRBD1	TRBJ2-4	NA	TRBV30	CAWSVLQWDSEIQYF	TGTGCCTGGAGTGTACTTCAGTGGGACAGTGAAATTCAGTACTTC
NA	TRBJ2-2	NA	TRBV25-1	CASSESGMAGELFF	TGTGCCAGCAGTGAATCCGGGATGGCCGGGGAGCTGTTTTTT
NA	TRBJ2-2	NA	TRBV28	CASRNGNTGELFF	TGTGCCAGCAGAAATGGGAACACCGGGGAGCTGTTTTTT
TRBD1	TRBJ2-7	NA	TRBV7-9	CASRAGGQGKYEQYF	TGTGCCAGCAGGGCAGGAGGACAGGGGAAATACGAGCAGTACTTC
NA	TRBJ1-1	NA	TRBV2	CASSEWDWNTEAFF	TGTGCCAGCAGTGAGTGGGATTGGAACACTGAAGCTTTCTTT
NA	TRBJ2-7	NA	TRBV29-1	CSVGRGSSYEQYF	TGCAGCGTGGGGCGGGGCAGTTCCTACGAGCAGTACTTC
NA	TRBJ2-1	few	TRBV11-3	CASSLLGLGRKYNEQFF	TGTGCCAGCAGCTTACTGGGTTTGGGGCGGAAATACAATGAGCAGTTCTTC
NA	TRBJ2-1	NA	TRBV7-6	CASSLEVEVNEQFF	TGTGCCAGCAGCTTAGAGGTTGAGGTCAATGAGCAGTTCTTC
NA	TRBJ2-7	NA	TRBV19	CASSIGGDEQYF	TGTGCCAGTAGTATAGGAGGGGACGAGCAGTACTTC
TRBD2	TRBJ2-7	NA	TRBV28	CASSLAGLAGNSYEQYF	TGTGCCAGCAGTTTAGCCGGACTAGCGGGGAACTCCTACGAGCAGTACTTC
NA	TRBJ2-5	NA	TRBV5-1	CASSLGGVKTQYF	TGCGCCAGCAGCTTAGGGGGGGTAAAGACCCAGTACTTC
NA	TRBJ2-3	NA	TRBV7-2	CASSPAAGLGTDTQYF	TGTGCCAGCAGCCCCGCCGCGGGGCTGGGCACAGATACGCAGTATTTT
NA	TRBJ1-2	NA	TRBV5-4	CASSLKGGDYGYTF	TGTGCCAGCAGCTTGAAGGGGGGGGACTATGGCTACACCTTC
NA	TRBJ1-4	NA	TRBV29-1	CSVAVGGGNEKLFF	TGCAGCGTTGCCGTTGGCGGGGGTAATGAAAAACTGTTTTTT
NA	TRBJ1-2	NA	TRBV29-1	CSVENYPRRADGYTF	TGCAGCGTTGAAAACTATCCCCGACGAGCGGATGGCTACACCTTC
TRBD2	TRBJ2-7	NA	TRBV7-9	CASSGSRSYEQYF	TGTGCCAGTAGCGGGAGCCGATCCTACGAGCAGTACTTC
NA	TRBJ2-2	NA	TRBV5-6	CASSAGGPGELFF	TGTGCCAGCAGCGCGGGTGGTCCCGGGGAGCTGTTTTTT
NA	TRBJ2-2	NA	TRBV10-3	CAISEPPRTLRAPWTNTGELFF	TGTGCCATCAGTGAACCCCCGCGTACCCTCCGGGCCCCGTGGACCAACACCGGGGAGCTGTTTTTT
TRBD1	TRBJ2-7	NA	TRBV18	CASSGNYGTGGSGEQYF	TGTGCCAGCTCAGGCAATTACGGGACAGGGGGCTCGGGCGAGCAGTACTTC
NA	TRBJ2-5	NA	TRBV10-1	CASSEEVSETQYF	TGCGCCAGCAGTGAGGAGGTTTCGGAGACCCAGTACTTC
TRBD2	TRBJ2-7	NA	TRBV5-4	CASSLAHGLAGVDEQYF	TGTGCCAGCAGCTTGGCCCATGGACTAGCGGGAGTCGACGAGCAGTACTTC